The 7 T cell receptor beta chains reported below all come from one sample, sequenced in a study of T cells in Graves' hyperthyroidism and ophthalmopathy. RNA transcripts gave rise to amplified TCR beta CDR3 regions. A set of HTBI primers served as the primers for a first-round RT-PCR of the TCR CDR3. A single record per CDR3 protein comes from TCRdb applying MiXCR to the multiplex PCR reads. Of hundreds of thousands of distinct CDR3 sequences in the sample, around 15% were seen once. The sequencing input was blood. Every receptor here comes from a woman aged 25 to 39 with Graves' hyperthyroidism.

The sample holds many counts of this clonotype. The rearrangement links TRBV7-2 to TRBJ2-2, with 10 bases fitting TRBD2. Germline CDR1 reads SGHTA; CDR2 reads FQGNSA. Trimming took 2 bases from V and 3 from J; bases not matched to a gene: 6. This CDR3 has 17 residues. In DNA, the CDR3 is TGTGCCAGCAGCTTATTTGGACTAGCGGCAGACACCGGGGAGCTGTTTTTT. It specifies CASSLFGLAADTGELFF. The full variable domain, its missing parts supplied by reference TRBV7-2 and TRBJ2-2, is GAGVSQSPSNKVTEKGKDVELRCDPISGHTALYWYRQSLGQGLEFLIYFQGNSAPDKSGLPSDRFSAERTGGSVSTLTIQRTQQEDSAVYLCASSLFGLAADTGELFFGEGSRLTVL.

This clonotype occurred a few times. CDR3 DNA sequence: TGCAGTGCCACTCCGGGACAGGTCACAGATACGCAGTATTTT. Translating gives CSATPGQVTDTQYF. J is TRBJ2-3 and V is TRBV20-1, with 8 bases that match TRBD1. The CDR3 has 14 residues. Germline V lookup: CDR1 DFQATT, CDR2 SNEGSKA (reference sequence). J lost 2 bases, V lost 6 bases, and 7 bases had no gene match.

There are many counts of this clonotype. The gene calls are TRBV5-1 and TRBJ2-2; D not certain. V was shortened by 0 bases and J by 4 bases, with 7 bases between the two germline ends. The CDR3 spans 14 residues. The germline gives CDR1 SGHRS, CDR2 YFSETQ. The CDR3: CASSLEASTGELFF. Here the CDR3 DNA reads TGCGCCAGCAGCTTGGAAGCGAGCACCGGGGAGCTGTTTTTT.

This clonotype was seen repeatedly, ten times or more. This chain links TRBV28 with TRBJ2-5, with TRBD2 matching 13 bases. This CDR3 is 15 amino acids long. Germline values: CDR1 MDHEN, CDR2 SYDVKM. The V segment lost 7 bases and the J segment 5 bases; nucleotides outside the gene matches: 7. In DNA, the CDR3 is TGTGCCAGCACCTTGGGACTAGCGGGACCCGAGACCCAGTACTTC. Translating it yields CASTLGLAGPETQYF.

This chain links TRBV14 with TRBJ2-2, with D possibly TRBD2 on 5 matching bases. There are 15 residues in the CDR3. Between the trimmed V and J ends, which lost 1 base and 7 bases, there was a span of 13 bases. Germline assignment: CDR1 SGHDN and CDR2 FVKESK. In DNA form, the CDR3 reads TGTGCCAGCAGCCAAGCATACGGACTGGTCGGGGAGCTGTTTTTT. It codes for CASSQAYGLVGELFF.

The rearrangement joins TRBV11-2 to TRBJ2-5; D unresolved. Trimming pared 1 base from V and 5 bases from J, leaving 11 bases between. The germline CDR1 and CDR2 sequences are SGHAT and FQNNGV. The CDR3 spans 14 residues. CDR3 protein: CASSLGTGWETQYF. The CDR3 bases are TGTGCCAGCAGCTTAGGAACGGGCTGGGAGACCCAGTACTTC.

This clonotype came up many times. This chain connects TRBV28 to TRBJ1-3; 7 nucleotides match TRBD1. V lost 6 bases to trimming and J lost 4 bases; unmatched junction nucleotides: 9. Per the germline V gene, CDR1 is MDHEN and CDR2 is SYDVKM. The CDR3 extends over 15 amino acids. The CDR3 spells CASRGGTASGNTIYF. CDR3 nucleotides: TGTGCCAGCAGGGGAGGGACAGCTTCGGGAAACACCATATATTTT. Drawing the rest from reference TRBV28 and TRBJ1-3, the complete variable domain is DVKVTQSSRYLVKRTGEKVFLECVQDMDHENMFWYRQDPGLGLRLIYFSYDVKMKEKGDIPEGYSVSREKKERFSLILESASTNQTSMYLCASRGGTASGNTIYFGEGSWLTVV.